The T cell receptor (beta chain) under discussion was sequenced for a study of cytomegalovirus exposure and HLA in healthy donors. The PCR used 60 Vbeta and 13 Jbeta primers. Some clones are missing from TCRdb's copy, which holds only in-frame ones; the method was immunoSEQ multiplex PCR. The data show 90,000 to 110,000 clones, roughly 15% seen once. Sequenced sample: PBMCs. The clonotype was recovered from a female donor in good health and CMV-seronegative.

The CDR3 sequence: CAWSVLSGTEAFF. CDR3 DNA: TGTGCCTGGAGTGTACTTTCGGGTACTGAAGCTTTCTTT. This chain connects TRBV30 to TRBJ1-1; D remains unclear. Germline V CDR1 and CDR2: GTSNPN, SVGIG (reference sequence). The CDR3 has 13 amino acids. V lost 0 bases to trimming and J lost 5 bases, with 10 bases between them.